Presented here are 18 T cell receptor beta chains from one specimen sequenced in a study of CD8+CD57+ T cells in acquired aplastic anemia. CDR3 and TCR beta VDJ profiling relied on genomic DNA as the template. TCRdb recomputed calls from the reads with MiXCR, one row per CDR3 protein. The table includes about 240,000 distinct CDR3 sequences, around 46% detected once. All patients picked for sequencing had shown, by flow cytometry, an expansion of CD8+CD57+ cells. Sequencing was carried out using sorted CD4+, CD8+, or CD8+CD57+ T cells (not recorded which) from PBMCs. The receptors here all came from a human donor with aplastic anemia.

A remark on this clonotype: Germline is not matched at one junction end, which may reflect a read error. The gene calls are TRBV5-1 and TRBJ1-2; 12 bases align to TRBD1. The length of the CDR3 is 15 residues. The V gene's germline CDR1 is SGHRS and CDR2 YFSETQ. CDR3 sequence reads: CASSHGTGGPFGYTF. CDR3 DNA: TGTGCCAGCAGCCATGGGACAGGGGGCCCATTTGGCTACACCTTC.

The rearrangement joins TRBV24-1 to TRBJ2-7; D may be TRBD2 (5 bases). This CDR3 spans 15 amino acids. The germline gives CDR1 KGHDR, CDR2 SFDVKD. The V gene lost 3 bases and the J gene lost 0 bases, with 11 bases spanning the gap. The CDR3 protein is CATSDPGNGSYEQYF. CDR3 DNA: TGTGCCACCAGTGATCCGGGGAACGGCTCCTACGAGCAGTACTTC.

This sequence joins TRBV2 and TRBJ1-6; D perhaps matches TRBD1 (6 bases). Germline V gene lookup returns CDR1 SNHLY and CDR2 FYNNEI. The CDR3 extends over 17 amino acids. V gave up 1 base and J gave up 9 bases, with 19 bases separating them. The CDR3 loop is CASSEGRNRELGSPLHF. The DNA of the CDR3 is TGTGCCAGCAGTGAAGGCCGGAACAGGGAGTTGGGTTCACCCCTCCACTTT. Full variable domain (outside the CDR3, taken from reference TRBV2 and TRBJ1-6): EPEVTQTPSHQVTQMGQEVILRCVPISNHLYFYWYRQILGQKVEFLVSFYNNEISEKSEIFDDQFSVERPDGSNFTLKIRSTKLEDSAMYFCASSEGRNRELGSPLHFGNGTRLTVT.

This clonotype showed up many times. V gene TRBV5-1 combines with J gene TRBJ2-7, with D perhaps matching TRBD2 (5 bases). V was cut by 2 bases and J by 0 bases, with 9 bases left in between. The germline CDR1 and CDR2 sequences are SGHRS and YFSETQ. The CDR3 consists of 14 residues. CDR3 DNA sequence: TGCGCCAGCAGCTTCCCGGGAACCTCCTACGAGCAGTACTTC. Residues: CASSFPGTSYEQYF.

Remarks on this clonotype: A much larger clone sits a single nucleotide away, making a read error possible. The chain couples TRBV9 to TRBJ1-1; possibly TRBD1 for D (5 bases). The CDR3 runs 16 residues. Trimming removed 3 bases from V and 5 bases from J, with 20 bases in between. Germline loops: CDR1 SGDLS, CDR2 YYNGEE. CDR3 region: CASSEAPSGGATEAFF. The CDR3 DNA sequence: TGTGCCAGCAGCGAGGCTCCCTCGGGTGGGGCAACTGAAGCTTTCTTT.

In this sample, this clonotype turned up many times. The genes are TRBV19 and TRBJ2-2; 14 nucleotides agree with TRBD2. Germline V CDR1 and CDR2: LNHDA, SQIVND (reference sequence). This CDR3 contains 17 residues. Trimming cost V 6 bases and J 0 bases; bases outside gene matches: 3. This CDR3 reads CASRTSGRAANTGELFF. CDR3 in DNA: TGTGCCAGTAGGACTAGCGGGAGGGCCGCGAACACCGGGGAGCTGTTTTTT.

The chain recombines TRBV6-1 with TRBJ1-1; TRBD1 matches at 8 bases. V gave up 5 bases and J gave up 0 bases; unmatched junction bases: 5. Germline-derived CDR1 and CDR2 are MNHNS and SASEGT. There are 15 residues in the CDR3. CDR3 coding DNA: TGTGCCAGCAGTTACTCACAGGGGGTGAACACTGAAGCTTTCTTT. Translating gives CASSYSQGVNTEAFF.

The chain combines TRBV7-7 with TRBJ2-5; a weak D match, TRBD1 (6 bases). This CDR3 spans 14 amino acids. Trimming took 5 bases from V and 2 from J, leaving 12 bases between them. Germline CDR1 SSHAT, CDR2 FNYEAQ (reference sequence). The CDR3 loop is CASSQAGTQETQYF. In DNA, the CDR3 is TGTGCCAGCAGCCAAGCAGGGACACAAGAGACCCAGTACTTC.

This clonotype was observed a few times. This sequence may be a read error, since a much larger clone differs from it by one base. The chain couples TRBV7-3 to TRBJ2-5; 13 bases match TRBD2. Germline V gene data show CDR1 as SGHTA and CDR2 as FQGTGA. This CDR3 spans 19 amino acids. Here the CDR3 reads CVSSPVGRTSGGAGETQYF. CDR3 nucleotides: TGTGTCAGCAGCCCCGTAGGCCGTACTAGCGGGGGGGCCGGAGAGACCCAGTACTTC.

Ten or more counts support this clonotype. CDR3 nucleotides: TGTGCCAGCAGCTTATTGGGGAAAACGGCCGGGGAGCTGTTTTTT. Translating gives CASSLLGKTAGELFF. The chain combines TRBV7-8 with TRBJ2-2; D call uncertain. This CDR3 region has 15 residues. CDR1 and CDR2 (germline): SGHVS, FQNEAQ. With 2 bases removed from V and 6 bases from J, the gap between germline ends came to 13 bases.

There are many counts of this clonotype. The CDR3 protein is CASSGLGPPRPQHF. The CDR3, as DNA: TGTGCCAGCAGTGGACTAGGGCCGCCGAGGCCCCAGCATTTT. V usage is TRBV2 and J usage is TRBJ1-5; D remains unclear. The length of the CDR3 is 14 residues. The germline V gene encodes CDR1 SNHLY and CDR2 FYNNEI. V gave up 4 bases and J gave up 9 bases, with 16 bases separating them. Full variable domain (missing parts from reference TRBV2 and TRBJ1-5): EPEVTQTPSHQVTQMGQEVILRCVPISNHLYFYWYRQILGQKVEFLVSFYNNEISEKSEIFDDQFSVERPDGSNFTLKIRSTKLEDSAMYFCASSGLGPPRPQHFGDGTRLSIL.

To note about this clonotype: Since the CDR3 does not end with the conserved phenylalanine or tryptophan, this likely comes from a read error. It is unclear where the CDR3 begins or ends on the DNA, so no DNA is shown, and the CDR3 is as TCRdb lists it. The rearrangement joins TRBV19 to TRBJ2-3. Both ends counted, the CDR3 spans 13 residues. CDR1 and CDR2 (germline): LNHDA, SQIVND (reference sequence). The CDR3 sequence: CASSSVKHRYAVV.

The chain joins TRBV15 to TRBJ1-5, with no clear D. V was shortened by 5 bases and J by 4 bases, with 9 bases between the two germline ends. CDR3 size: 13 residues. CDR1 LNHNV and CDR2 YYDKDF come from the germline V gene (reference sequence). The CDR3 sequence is CATSLGRNQPQHF. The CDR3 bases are TGTGCCACCAGCTTAGGTCGGAATCAGCCCCAGCATTTT.

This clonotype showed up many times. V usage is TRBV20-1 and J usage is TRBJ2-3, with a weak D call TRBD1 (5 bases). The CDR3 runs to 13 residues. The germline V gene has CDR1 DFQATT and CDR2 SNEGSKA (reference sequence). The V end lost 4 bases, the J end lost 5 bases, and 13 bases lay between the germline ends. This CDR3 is CSAIPRAGDTQYF. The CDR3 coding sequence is TGCAGTGCTATTCCCAGGGCTGGAGATACGCAGTATTTT.

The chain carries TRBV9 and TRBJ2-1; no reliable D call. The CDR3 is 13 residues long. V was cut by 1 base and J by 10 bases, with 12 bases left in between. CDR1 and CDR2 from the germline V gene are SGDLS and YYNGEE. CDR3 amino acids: CASSVSGAYEQFF. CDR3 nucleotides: TGTGCCAGCAGCGTATCCGGAGCCTACGAGCAGTTCTTC.

The DNA for the CDR3 is TGTGCCAGCAGAACAACGGGGGGCGAGCCTGAAGCTTTCTTT. Translating it yields CASRTTGGEPEAFF. The rearrangement uses TRBV2 and TRBJ1-1; D may be TRBD1 (6 bases). Trimming removed 6 bases from V and 6 bases from J, with 17 bases in between. The CDR3 spans 14 residues. Per the germline V gene, CDR1 is SNHLY and CDR2 is FYNNEI.

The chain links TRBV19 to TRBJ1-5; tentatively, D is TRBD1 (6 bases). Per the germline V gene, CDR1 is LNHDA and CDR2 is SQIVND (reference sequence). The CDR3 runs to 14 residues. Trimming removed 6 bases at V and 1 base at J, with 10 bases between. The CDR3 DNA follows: TGTGCCAGTAGGAAAGGGACAAGCAATCAGCCCCAGCATTTT. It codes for CASRKGTSNQPQHF.

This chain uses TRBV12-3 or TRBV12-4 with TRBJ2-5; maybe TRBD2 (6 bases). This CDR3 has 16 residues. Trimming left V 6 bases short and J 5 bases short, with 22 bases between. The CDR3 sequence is CASRSGFRERTETQYF. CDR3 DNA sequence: TGTGCCAGCAGATCAGGATTCCGGGAGAGGACGGAGACCCAGTACTTC.